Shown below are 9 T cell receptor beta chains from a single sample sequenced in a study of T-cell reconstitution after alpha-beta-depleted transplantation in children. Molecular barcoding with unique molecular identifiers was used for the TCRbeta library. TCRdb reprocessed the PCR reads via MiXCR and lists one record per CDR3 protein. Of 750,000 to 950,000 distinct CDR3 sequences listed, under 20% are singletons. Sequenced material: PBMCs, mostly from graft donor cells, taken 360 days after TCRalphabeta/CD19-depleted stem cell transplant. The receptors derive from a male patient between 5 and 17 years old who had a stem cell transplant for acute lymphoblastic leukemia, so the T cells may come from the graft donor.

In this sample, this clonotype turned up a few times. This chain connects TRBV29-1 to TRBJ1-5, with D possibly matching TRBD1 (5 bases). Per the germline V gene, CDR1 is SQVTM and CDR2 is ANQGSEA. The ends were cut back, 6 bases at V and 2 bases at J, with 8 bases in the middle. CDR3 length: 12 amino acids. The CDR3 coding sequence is TGCAGCGTCAGGGATGGCAATCAGCCCCAGCATTTT. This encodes CSVRDGNQPQHF.

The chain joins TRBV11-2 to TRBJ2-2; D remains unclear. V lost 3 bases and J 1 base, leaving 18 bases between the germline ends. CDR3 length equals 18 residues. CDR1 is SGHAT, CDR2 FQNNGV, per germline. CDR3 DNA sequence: TGTGCCAGCAGCTTCTATCGTGGCCTGATTCAGAACACCGGGGAGCTGTTTTTT. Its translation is CASSFYRGLIQNTGELFF.

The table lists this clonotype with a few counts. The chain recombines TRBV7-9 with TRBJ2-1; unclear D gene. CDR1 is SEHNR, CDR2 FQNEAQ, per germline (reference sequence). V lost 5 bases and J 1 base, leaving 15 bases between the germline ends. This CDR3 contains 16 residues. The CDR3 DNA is TGTGCCAGCAGCCCCCTGGGTAGCAGTTCCTACAATGAGCAGTTCTTC. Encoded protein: CASSPLGSSSYNEQFF.

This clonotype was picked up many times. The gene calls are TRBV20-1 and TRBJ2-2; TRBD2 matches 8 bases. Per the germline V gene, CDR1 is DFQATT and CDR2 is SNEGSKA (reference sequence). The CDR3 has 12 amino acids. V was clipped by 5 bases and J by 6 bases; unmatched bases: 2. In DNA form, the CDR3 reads TGCAGTGCTGGACTAGCTCCCGGGGAGCTGTTTTTT. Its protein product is CSAGLAPGELFF.

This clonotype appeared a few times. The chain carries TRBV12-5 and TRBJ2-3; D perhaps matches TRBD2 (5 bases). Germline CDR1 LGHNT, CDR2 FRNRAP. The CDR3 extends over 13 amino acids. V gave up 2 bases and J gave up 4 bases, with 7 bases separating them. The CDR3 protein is CASGLRGPDTQYF. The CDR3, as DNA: TGTGCTAGTGGTTTGCGCGGGCCAGATACGCAGTATTTT.

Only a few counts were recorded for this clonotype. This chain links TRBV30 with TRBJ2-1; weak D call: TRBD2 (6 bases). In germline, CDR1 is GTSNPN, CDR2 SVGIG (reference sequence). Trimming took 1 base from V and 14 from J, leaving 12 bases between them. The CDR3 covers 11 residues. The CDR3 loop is CAWSERGKEFF. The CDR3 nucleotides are TGTGCCTGGAGTGAACGGGGGAAAGAGTTCTTC.

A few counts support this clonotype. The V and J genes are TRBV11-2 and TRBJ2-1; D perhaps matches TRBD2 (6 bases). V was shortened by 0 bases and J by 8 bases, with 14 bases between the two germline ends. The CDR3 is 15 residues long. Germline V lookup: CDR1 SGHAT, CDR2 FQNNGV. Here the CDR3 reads CASSLEGVGGDEQFF. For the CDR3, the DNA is TGTGCCAGCAGCTTAGAAGGGGTGGGCGGGGATGAGCAGTTCTTC.

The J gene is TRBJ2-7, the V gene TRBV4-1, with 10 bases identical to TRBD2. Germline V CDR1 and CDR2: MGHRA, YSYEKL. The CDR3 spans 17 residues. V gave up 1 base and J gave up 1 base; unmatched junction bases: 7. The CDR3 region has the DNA TGCGCCAGCAGCCAAGTGTTCGGGACTAGCGTTTCCTACGAGCAGTACTTC. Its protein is CASSQVFGTSVSYEQYF.

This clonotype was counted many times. The CDR3 reads CSARDPSGANVLTF. CDR3 in DNA: TGCAGTGCTAGAGATCCATCTGGGGCCAACGTCCTGACTTTC. The gene calls are TRBV20-1 and TRBJ2-6; no clear D gene. Germline-derived CDR1 and CDR2 are DFQATT and SNEGSKA (reference sequence). The CDR3 loop spans 14 amino acids. Trimming removed 0 bases at V and 1 base at J, with 4 bases between.